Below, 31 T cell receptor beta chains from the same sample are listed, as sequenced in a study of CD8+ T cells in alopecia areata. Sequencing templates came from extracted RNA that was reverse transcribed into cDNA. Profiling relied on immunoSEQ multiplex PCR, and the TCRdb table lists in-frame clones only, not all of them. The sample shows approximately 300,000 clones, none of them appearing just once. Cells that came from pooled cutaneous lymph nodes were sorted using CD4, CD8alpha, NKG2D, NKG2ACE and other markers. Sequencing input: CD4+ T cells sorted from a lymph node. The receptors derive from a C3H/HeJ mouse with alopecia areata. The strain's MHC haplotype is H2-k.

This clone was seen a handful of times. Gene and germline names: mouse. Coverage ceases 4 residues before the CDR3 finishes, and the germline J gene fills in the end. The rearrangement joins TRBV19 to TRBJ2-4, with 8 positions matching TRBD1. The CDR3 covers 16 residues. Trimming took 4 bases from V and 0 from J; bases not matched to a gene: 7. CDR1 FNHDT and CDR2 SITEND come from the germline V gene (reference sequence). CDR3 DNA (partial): TGTGCCAGCAGTTCGGACAGGGAAAATAGTCAAAAC. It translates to CASSSDRENSQN. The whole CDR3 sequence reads CASSSDRENSQNTLYF.

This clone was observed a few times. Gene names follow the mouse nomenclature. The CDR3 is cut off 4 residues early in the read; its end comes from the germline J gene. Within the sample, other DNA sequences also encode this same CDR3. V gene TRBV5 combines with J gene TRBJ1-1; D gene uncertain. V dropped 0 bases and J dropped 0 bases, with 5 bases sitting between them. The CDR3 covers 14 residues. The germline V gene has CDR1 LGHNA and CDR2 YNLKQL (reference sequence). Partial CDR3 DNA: TGTGCCAGCAGCCAAGACAGGACAAACACA. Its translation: CASSQDRTNT. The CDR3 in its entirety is CASSQDRTNTEVFF.

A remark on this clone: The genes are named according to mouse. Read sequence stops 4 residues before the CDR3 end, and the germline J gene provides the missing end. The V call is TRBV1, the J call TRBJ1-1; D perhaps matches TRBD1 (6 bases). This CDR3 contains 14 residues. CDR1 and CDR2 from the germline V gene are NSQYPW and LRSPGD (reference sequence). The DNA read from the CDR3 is TGCACCTGCAGTGCAGAATACAGGGAAACA. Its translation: CTCSAEYRET. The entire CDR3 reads CTCSAEYRETEVFF.

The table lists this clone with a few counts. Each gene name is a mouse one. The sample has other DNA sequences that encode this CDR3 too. Here the CDR3 reads CASSPGTGGYNSPLYF. CDR3 DNA (partial): TGTGCCAGCAGCCCTGGGACAGGGGGGTATAATTCGCCC. V is TRBV5 and J is TRBJ1-6, with 11 bases identical to TRBD1. The read gets to within 3 residues of the CDR3 end, and the germline J gene fills in the rest. TRBJ1-6 falls under the ORF class, with uncertain function. Per germline, CDR1 LGHNA and CDR2 YNLKQL (reference sequence). J was trimmed by 4 bases and V by 4 bases; bases with no gene match: 3. CDR3 length equals 16 residues.

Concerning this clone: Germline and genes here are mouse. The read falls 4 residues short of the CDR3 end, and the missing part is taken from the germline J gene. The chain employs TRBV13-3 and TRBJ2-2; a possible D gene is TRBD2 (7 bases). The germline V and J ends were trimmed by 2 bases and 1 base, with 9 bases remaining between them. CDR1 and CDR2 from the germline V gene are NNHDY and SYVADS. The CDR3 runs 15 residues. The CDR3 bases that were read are TGTGCCAGCAGTGAAGGGGGGGGAAACACCGGG. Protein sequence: CASSEGGGNTG. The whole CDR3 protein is CASSEGGGNTGQLYF.

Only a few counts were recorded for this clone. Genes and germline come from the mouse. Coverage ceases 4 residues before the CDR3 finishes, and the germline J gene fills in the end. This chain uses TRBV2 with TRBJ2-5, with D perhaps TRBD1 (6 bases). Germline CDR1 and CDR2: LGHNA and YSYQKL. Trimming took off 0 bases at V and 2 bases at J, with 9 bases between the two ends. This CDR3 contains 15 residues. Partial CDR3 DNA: TGTGCCAGCAGCCAAGAGCGGGACACCCAAGAC. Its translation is CASSQERDTQD. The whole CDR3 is CASSQERDTQDTQYF.

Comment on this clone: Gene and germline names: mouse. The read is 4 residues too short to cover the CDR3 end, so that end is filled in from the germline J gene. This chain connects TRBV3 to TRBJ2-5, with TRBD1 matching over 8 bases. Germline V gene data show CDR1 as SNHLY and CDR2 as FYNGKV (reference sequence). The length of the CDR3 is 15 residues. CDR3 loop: CASSLSPGGLDTQYF. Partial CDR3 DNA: TGTGCCAGCAGCTTATCCCCAGGGGGCTTAGAC.

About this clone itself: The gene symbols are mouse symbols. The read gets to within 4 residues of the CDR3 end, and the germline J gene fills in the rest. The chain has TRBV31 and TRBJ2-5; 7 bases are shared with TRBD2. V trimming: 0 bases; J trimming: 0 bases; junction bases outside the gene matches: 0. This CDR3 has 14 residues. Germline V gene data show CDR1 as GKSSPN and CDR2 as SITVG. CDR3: CAWSLDWNQDTQYF. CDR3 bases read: TGTGCCTGGAGTCTGGACTGGAACCAAGAC.

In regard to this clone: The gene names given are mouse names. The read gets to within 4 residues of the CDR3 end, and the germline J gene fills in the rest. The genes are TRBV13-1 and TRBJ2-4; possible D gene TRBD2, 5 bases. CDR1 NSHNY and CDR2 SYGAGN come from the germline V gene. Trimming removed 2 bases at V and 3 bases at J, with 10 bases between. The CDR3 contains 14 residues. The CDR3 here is CASSESMGQNTLYF. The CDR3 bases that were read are TGTGCCAGCAGTGAGTCGATGGGGCAAAAC.

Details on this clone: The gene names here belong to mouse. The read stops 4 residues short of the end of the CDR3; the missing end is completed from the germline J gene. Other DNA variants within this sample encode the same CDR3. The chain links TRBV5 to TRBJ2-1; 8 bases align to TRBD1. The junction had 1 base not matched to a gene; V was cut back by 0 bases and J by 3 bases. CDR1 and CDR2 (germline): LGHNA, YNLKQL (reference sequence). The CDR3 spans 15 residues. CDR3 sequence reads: CASSQDTGGYAEQFF. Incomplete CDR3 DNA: TGTGCCAGCAGCCAAGATACAGGGGGCTATGCT.

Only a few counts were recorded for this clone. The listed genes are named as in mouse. Incomplete CDR3 DNA: TGTGCCAGCAGCCAAGATTACAGAAACTATAATTCGCCC. Encoded protein: CASSQDYRNYNSP. The whole CDR3 reads CASSQDYRNYNSPLYF. The V gene is TRBV5, the J gene TRBJ1-6; D gene unclear. The read gets to within 3 residues of the CDR3 end, and the germline J gene fills in the rest. TRBJ1-6 is classed as an ORF, of uncertain function. This CDR3 is built from 16 residues. The germline CDR1 and CDR2 sequences are LGHNA and YNLKQL (reference sequence). The V end lost 0 bases, the J end lost 3 bases, and 9 bases lay between the germline ends.

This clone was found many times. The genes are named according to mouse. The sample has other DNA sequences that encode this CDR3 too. This CDR3 is CASSLQPNSDYTF. The sequenced CDR3 bases are TGTGCCAGCTCTCTTCAGCCAAACTCC. The chain links TRBV12-1 to TRBJ1-2; D unclear. The read is 4 residues too short to cover the CDR3 end, so that end is filled in from the germline J gene. Per germline, CDR1 SGHSN and CDR2 HYEKVE. The ends were cut back, 1 base at V and 0 bases at J, with 5 bases in the middle. The length of the CDR3 is 13 residues.

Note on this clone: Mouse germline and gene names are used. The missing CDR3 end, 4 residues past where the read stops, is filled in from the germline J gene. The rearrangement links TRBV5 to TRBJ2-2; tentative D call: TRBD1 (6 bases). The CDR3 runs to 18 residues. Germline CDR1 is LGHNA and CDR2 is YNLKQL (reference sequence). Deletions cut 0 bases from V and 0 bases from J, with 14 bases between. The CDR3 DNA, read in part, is TGTGCCAGCAGCCAAGAACACAGGGCGGCTGCAAACACCGGG. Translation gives CASSQEHRAAANTG. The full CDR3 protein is CASSQEHRAAANTGQLYF.

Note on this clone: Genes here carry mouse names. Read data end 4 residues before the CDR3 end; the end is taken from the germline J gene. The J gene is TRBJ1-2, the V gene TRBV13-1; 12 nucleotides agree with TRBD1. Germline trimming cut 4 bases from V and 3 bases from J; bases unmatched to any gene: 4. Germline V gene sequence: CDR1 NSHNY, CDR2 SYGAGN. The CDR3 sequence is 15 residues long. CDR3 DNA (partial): TGTGCCAGCAGTCCGGGACAGGGGGCGTACTCC. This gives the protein CASSPGQGAYS. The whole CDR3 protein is CASSPGQGAYSDYTF.

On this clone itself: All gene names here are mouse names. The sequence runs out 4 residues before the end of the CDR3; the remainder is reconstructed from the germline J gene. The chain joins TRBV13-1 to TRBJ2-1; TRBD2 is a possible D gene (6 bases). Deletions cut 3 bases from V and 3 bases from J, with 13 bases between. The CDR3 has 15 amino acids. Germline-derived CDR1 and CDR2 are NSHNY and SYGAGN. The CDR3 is CASSGLGESYAEQFF. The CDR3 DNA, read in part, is TGTGCCAGCAGTGGGTTGGGGGAGAGCTATGCT.

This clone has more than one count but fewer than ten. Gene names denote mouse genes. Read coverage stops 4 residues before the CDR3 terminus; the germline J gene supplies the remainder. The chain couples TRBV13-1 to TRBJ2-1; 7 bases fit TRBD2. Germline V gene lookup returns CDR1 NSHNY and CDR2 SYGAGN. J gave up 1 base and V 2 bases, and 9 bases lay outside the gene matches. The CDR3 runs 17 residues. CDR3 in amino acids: CASSDSGVGGNYAEQFF. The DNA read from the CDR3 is TGTGCCAGCAGTGACTCCGGGGTGGGGGGAAACTATGCT.

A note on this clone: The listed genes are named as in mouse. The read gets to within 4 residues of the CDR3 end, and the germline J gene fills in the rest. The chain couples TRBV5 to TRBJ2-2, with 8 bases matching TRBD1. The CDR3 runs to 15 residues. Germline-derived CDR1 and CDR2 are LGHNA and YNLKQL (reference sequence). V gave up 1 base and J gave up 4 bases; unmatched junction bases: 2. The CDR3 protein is CASSQGTGSTGQLYF. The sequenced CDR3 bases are TGTGCCAGCAGCCAAGGGACAGGGAGCACCGGG.

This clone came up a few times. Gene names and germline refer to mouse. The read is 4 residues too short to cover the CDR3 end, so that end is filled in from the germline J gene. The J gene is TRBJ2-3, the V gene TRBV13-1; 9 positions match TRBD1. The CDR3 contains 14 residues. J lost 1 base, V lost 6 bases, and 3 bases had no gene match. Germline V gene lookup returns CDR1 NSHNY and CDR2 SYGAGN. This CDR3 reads CASNRGPGAETLYF. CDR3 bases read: TGTGCCAGCAACAGGGGGCCGGGTGCAGAA.

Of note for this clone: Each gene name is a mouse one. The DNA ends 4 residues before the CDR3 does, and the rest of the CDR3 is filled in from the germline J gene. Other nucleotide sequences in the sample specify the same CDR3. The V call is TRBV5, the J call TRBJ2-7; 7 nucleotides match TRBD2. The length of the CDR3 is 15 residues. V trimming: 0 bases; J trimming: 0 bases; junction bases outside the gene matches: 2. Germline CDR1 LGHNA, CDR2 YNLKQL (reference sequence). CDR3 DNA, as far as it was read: TGTGCCAGCAGCCAAGAGGGGGGGGTCTCCTAT. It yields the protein CASSQEGGVSY. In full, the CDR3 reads CASSQEGGVSYEQYF.

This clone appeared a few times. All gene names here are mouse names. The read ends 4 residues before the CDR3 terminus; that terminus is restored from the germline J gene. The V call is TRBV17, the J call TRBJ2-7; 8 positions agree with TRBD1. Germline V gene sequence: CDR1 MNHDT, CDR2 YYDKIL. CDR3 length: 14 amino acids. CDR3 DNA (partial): TGTGCTAGCAGTAGGGCCGGACAGGGAGAT. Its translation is CASSRAGQGD. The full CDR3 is CASSRAGQGDEQYF.

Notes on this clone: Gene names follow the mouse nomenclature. CDR3: CASGDAPDRGPGQLYF. CDR3 bases read: TGTGCCAGCGGTGATGCACCGGACAGGGGGCCCGGG. The chain combines TRBV13-2 with TRBJ2-2, with 11 positions matching TRBD1. The CDR3 end falls 4 residues outside the read, so it is completed with the germline J gene. Germline CDR1 NNHNN, CDR2 SYGAGS (reference sequence). V lost 0 bases and J lost 6; bases outside the gene matches: 4. The CDR3 has 16 residues.

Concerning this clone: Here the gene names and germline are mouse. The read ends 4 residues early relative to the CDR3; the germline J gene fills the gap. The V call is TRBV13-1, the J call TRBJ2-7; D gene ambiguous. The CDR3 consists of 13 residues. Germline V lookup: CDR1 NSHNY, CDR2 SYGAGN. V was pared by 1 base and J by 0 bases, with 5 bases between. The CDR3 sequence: CASSDLDSYEQYF. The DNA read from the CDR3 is TGTGCCAGCAGTGATCTGGACTCCTAT.

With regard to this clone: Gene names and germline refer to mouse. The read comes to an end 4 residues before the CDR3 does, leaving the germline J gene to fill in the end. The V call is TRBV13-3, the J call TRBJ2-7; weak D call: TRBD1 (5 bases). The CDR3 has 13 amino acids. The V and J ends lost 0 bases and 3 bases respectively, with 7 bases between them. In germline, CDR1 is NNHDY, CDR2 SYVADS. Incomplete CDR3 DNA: TGTGCCAGCAGTGATGTAGGGGTCTAT. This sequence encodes CASSDVGVY. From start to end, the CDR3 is CASSDVGVYEQYF.

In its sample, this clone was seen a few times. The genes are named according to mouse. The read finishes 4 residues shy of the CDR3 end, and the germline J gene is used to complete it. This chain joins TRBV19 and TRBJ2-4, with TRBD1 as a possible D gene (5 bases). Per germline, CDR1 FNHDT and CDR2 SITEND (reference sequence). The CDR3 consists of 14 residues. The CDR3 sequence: CASSIQGGKNTLYF. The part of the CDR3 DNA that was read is TGTGCCAGCAGTATTCAGGGAGGGAAAAAC.

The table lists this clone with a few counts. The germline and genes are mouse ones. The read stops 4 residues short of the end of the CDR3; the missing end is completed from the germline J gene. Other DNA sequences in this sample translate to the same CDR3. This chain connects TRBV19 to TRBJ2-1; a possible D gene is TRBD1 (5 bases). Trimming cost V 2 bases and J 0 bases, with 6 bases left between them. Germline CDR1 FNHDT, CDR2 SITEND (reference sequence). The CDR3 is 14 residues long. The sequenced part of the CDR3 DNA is TGTGCCAGCAGTATTGACAGTAACTATGCT. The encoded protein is CASSIDSNYA. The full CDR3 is CASSIDSNYAEQFF.

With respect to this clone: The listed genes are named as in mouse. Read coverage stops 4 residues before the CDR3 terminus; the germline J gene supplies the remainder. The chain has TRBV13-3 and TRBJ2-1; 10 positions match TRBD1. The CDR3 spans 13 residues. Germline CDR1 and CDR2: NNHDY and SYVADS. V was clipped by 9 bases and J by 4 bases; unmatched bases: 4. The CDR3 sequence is CATRDRGYAEQFF. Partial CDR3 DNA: TGTGCCACCCGGGACAGGGGTTATGCT.

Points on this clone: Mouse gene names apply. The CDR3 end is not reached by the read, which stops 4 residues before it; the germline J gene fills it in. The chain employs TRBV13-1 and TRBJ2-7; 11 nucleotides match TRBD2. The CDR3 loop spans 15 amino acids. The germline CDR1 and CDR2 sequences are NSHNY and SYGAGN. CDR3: CASSAPGLGGYEQYF. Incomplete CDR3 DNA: TGTGCCAGCAGTGCCCCCGGACTGGGGGGATAT.

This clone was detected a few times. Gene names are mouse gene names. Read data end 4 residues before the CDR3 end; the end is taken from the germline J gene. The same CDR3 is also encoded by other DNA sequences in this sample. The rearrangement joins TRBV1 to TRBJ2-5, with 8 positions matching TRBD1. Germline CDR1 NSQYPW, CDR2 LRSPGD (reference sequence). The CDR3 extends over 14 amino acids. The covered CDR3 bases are TGCACCTGCAGTGCAGCAGGGGGCAGGGAC. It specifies CTCSAAGGRD. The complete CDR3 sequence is CTCSAAGGRDTQYF.

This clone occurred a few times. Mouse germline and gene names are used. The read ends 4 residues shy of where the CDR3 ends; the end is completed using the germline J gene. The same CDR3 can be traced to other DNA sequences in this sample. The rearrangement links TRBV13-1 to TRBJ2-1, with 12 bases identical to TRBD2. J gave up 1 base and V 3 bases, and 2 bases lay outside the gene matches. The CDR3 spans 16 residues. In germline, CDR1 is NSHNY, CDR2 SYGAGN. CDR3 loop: CASSGGLGGNYAEQFF. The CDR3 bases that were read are TGTGCCAGCAGTGGAGGACTGGGGGGGAACTATGCT.

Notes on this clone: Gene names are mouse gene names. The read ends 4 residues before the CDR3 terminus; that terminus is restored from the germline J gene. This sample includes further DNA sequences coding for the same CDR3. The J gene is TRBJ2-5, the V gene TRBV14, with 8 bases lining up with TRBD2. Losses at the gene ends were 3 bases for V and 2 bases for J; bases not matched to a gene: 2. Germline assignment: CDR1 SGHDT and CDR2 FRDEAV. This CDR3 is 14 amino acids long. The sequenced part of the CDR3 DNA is TGTGCCAGCAGTTCCGGGACTGGCCAAGAC. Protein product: CASSSGTGQD. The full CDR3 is CASSSGTGQDTQYF.

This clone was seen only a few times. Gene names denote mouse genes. This CDR3 reads CASSADWGSNTGQLYF. CDR3 DNA (partial): TGTGCCAGCAGTGCCGACTGGGGGTCAAACACCGGG. The chain couples TRBV13-1 to TRBJ2-2; TRBD2 agrees at 9 bases. The CDR3 end lies 4 residues beyond the end of the read and is filled in from the germline J gene. Germline CDR1 is NSHNY and CDR2 is SYGAGN. Germline trimming cut 3 bases from V and 0 bases from J; bases unmatched to any gene: 3. This CDR3 has 16 residues.